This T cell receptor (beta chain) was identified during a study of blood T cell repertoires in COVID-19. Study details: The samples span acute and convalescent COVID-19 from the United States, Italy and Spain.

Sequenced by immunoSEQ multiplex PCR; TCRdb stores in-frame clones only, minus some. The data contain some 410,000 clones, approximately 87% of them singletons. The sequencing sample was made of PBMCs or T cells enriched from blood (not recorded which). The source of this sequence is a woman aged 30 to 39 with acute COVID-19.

CDR3 region: CARPHLGSSSGNTIYF. The DNA of the CDR3 is TGTGCCAGACCCCATCTGGGCAGCAGCTCTGGAAACACCATATATTTT. The chain recombines TRBV7-3 with TRBJ1-3; D not certain. Per germline, CDR1 SGHTA and CDR2 FQGTGA. CDR3 length: 16 residues. Trimming took 9 bases from V and 0 from J, leaving 18 bases between them.